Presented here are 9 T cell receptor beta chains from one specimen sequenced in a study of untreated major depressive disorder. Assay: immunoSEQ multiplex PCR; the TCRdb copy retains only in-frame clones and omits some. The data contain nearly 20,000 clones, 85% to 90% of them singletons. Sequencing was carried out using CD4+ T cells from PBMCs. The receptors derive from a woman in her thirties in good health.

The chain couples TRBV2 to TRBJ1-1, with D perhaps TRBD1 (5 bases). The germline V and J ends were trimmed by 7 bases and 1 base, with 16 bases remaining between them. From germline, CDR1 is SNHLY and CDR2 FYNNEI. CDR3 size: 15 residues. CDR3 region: CASNSLGGRNTEAFF. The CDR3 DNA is TGTGCCAGCAATTCCCTCGGGGGGAGGAACACTGAAGCTTTCTTT.

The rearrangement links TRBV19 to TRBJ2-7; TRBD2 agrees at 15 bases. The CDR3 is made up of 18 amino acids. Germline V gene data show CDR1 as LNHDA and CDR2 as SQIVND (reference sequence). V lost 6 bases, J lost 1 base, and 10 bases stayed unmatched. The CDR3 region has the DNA TGTGCCAGTAGAGCCGGGACTAGCGGGAGGAATATTTCCTACGAGCAGTACTTC. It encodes CASRAGTSGRNISYEQYF. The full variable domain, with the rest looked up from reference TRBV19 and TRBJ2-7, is DGGITQSPKYLFRKEGQNVTLSCEQNLNHDAMYWYRQDPGQGLRLIYYSQIVNDFQKGDIAEGYSVSREKKESFPLTVTSAQKNPTAFYLCASRAGTSGRNISYEQYFGPGTRLTVT.

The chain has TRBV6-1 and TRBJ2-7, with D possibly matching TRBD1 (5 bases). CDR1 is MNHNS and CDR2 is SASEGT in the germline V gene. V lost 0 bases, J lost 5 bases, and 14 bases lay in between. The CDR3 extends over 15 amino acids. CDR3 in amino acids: CASSEATGAPHEQYF. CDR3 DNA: TGTGCCAGCAGTGAAGCCACAGGCGCCCCCCACGAGCAGTACTTC.

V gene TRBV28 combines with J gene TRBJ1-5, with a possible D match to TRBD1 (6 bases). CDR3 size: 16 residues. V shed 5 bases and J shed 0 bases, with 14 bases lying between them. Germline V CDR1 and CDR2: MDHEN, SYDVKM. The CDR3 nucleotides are TGTGCCAGCAGTCCCCGAGGGGGTTATAGCAATCAGCCCCAGCATTTT. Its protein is CASSPRGGYSNQPQHF.

The CDR3, as DNA: TGTGCCAGCTCACCGACTATGAGCTCCTACGAGCAGTACTTC. Encoded protein: CASSPTMSSYEQYF. The J gene is TRBJ2-7, the V gene TRBV18, with D possibly matching TRBD2 (5 bases). Trimming cost V 3 bases and J 0 bases, with 9 bases left between them. Germline-derived CDR1 and CDR2 are KGHSH and LQKENI. The CDR3 totals 14 residues.

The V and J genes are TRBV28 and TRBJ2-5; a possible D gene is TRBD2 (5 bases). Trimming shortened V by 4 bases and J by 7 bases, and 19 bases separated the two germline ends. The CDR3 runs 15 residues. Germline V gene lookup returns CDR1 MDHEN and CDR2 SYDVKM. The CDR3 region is CASSSPGERTVTQYF. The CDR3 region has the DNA TGTGCCAGCAGTTCCCCCGGGGAGAGGACCGTGACCCAGTACTTC. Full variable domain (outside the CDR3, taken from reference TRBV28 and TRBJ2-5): DVKVTQSSRYLVKRTGEKVFLECVQDMDHENMFWYRQDPGLGLRLIYFSYDVKMKEKGDIPEGYSVSREKKERFSLILESASTNQTSMYLCASSSPGERTVTQYFGPGTRLLVL.

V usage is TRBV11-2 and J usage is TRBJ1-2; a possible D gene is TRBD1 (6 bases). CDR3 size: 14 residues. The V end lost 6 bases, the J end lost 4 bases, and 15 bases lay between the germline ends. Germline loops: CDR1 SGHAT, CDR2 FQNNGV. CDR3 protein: CASSLSTGTYGYTF. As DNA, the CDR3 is TGTGCCAGCAGTTTATCTACAGGGACCTATGGCTACACCTTC.

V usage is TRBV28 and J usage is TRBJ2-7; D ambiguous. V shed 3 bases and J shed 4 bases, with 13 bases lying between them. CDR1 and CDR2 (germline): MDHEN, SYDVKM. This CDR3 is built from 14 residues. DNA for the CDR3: TGTGCCAGCAGTTTGAGGCCTAGAGGTTACGAGCAGTACTTC. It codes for CASSLRPRGYEQYF.

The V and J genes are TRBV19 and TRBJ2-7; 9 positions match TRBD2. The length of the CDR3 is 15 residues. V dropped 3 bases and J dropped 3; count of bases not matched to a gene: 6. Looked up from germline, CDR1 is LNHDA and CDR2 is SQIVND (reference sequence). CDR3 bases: TGTGCCAGTAGTATTAGGCTAGCGGGGTACTACGAGCAGTACTTC. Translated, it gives CASSIRLAGYYEQYF.